Shown below are 5 T cell receptor beta chains from a single sample sequenced in a study of CD8 T cells in ankylosing spondylitis. These TCRs are of unknown antigen specificity. Overall study results and limits: Seemingly distinctive of ankylosing spondylitis blood was a TCR beta motif formed by eight highly homologous variants.

Via MiXCR, TCRdb re-called the 5' RACE reads, giving one row per CDR3 protein. Altogether approximately 440,000 distinct CDR3 sequences are present, 17% being singletons, with the ten largest covering over 1%. The sequencing sample was made of blood, either unsorted or a sorted T cell fraction (not recorded which). The source of these receptors is a male donor with ankylosing spondylitis.

The chain has TRBV5-6 and TRBJ2-5; TRBD2 matches at 8 bases. The ends lost 0 bases at V and 0 bases at J; junction bases unmatched: 4. There are 16 residues in the CDR3. Germline CDR1 reads SGHDT; CDR2 reads YYEEEE. CDR3 loop: CASSLVLAGNQETQYF. The CDR3 DNA follows: TGTGCCAGCAGCTTGGTTTTAGCGGGGAACCAAGAGACCCAGTACTTC.

The chain joins TRBV7-8 to TRBJ2-3; 12 nucleotides match TRBD2. Germline-derived CDR1 and CDR2 are SGHVS and FQNEAQ. V lost 3 bases to trimming and J lost 5 bases; unmatched junction nucleotides: 9. The length of the CDR3 is 17 residues. CDR3 amino acids: CASSLRSSGGAGDTQYF. The CDR3 coding sequence is TGTGCCAGCAGCTTGAGGTCTAGCGGGGGGGCAGGAGATACGCAGTATTTT.

The chain links TRBV3-1 to TRBJ1-1; D possibly corresponds to TRBD1 (6 bases). V lost 4 bases and J lost 1, with 10 bases in between. The CDR3 extends over 14 amino acids. Germline-derived CDR1 and CDR2 are LGHDT and YNNKEL (reference sequence). Here the CDR3 DNA reads TGTGCCAGCAGCCGACGGACAGAGAACACTGAAGCTTTCTTT. Amino acids: CASSRRTENTEAFF. Full variable domain (remainder filled in from reference TRBV3-1 and TRBJ1-1): DTAVSQTPKYLVTQMGNDKSIKCEQNLGHDTMYWYKQDSKKFLKIMFSYNNKELIINETVPNRFSPKSPDKAHLNLHINSLELGDSAVYFCASSRRTENTEAFFGQGTRLTVV.

The table lists this clonotype with a few counts. V gene TRBV10-3 combines with J gene TRBJ2-5, with 7 bases fitting TRBD1. The V gene end was trimmed by 4 bases and the J gene end by 5 bases; junction bases not matched to a gene: 10. The length of the CDR3 is 15 residues. The germline gives CDR1 ENHRY, CDR2 SYGVKD. The CDR3 DNA follows: TGTGCCATCAGTGTTGATTTACAGGGGCCCGAGACCCAGTACTTC. Its translation: CAISVDLQGPETQYF.

This clonotype occurred a few times. This chain joins TRBV5-1 and TRBJ1-3, with D unclear. This CDR3 has 13 residues. The V gene's germline CDR1 is SGHRS and CDR2 YFSETQ. V gave up 4 bases and J gave up 5 bases, with 10 bases separating them. The CDR3 nucleotides read TGCGCCAGCAGCCCCGACACGCGAAACACCATATATTTT. Protein: CASSPDTRNTIYF.